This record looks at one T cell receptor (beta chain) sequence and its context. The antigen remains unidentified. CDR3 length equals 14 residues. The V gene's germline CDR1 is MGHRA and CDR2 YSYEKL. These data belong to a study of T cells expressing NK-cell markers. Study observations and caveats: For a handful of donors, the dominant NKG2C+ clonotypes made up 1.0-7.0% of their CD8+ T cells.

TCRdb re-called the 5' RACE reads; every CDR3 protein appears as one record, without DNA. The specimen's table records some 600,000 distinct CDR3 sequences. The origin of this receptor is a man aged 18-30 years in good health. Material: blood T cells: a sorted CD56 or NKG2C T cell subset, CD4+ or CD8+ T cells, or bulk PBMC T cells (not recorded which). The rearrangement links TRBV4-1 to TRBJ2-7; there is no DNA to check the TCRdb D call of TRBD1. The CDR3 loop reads CASSQYSGGYEQYF.